The rows below give T cell receptor beta chains drawn from one sample of a study of blood T cell repertoires in COVID-19. This table comes from immunoSEQ multiplex PCR, and its TCRdb copy is limited to in-frame clones, with some not included. The repertoire holds approximately 120,000 clones, with roughly 87% as singletons. Input material: peripheral blood. All receptors come from a man aged 80 or over with active or convalescent COVID-19. Both conserved end residues are part of each CDR3. D genes are given only for firm matches. Only some rows state a clone size, as once, few, many or a class for expanded clones.

V gene: TRBV18; D gene: .; J gene: TRBJ1-1; clone size: .; CDR3 DNA: TGTGCCAGCTCACCAGCTAGAGAGAACACTGAAGCTTTCTTT; CDR3 protein: CASSPARENTEAFF
V gene: TRBV19; D gene: .; J gene: TRBJ2-2; clone size: few; CDR3 DNA: TGTGCCAGTAGTGGGAGAACGAACACCGGGGAGCTGTTTTTT; CDR3 protein: CASSGRTNTGELFF
V gene: TRBV6-5; D gene: .; J gene: TRBJ2-5; clone size: few; CDR3 DNA: TGTGCCAGCAGGCCCAGAGGAGAGACCCAGTACTTC; CDR3 protein: CASRPRGETQYF
V gene: TRBV2; D gene: TRBD1; J gene: TRBJ1-5; clone size: .; CDR3 DNA: TGTGCCAGCAGTTTGGGACAGGGGGGGGCGAGCAATCAGCCCCAGCATTTT; CDR3 protein: CASSLGQGGASNQPQHF
V gene: TRBV24-1; D gene: .; J gene: TRBJ1-1; clone size: .; CDR3 DNA: TGTGCCACCAGTGATTTGTGGGGAGCTGAAGCTTTCTTT; CDR3 protein: CATSDLWGAEAFF
V gene: TRBV5-3; D gene: TRBD2; J gene: TRBJ2-7; clone size: .; CDR3 DNA: TGTGCCAGAAGCTTCACGGGAGGGTTCCCCTACGAGCAGTACTTC; CDR3 protein: CARSFTGGFPYEQYF
V gene: TRBV11-1; D gene: .; J gene: TRBJ2-1; clone size: .; CDR3 DNA: TGTGCCAGCTCCTCCGGGGCCTACAATGAGCAGTTCTTC; CDR3 protein: CASSSGAYNEQFF
V gene: TRBV28; D gene: .; J gene: TRBJ1-2; clone size: .; CDR3 DNA: TGTGCCAGCCGTTCCCTCCGAGTAGATGGCTACACCTTC; CDR3 protein: CASRSLRVDGYTF
V gene: TRBV27; D gene: TRBD2; J gene: TRBJ2-1; clone size: once; CDR3 DNA: TGTGCCAGCAGTTCGCCGGGACTAGCGGGAGTAGGCAATGAGCAGTTCTTC; CDR3 protein: CASSSPGLAGVGNEQFF
V gene: TRBV28; D gene: .; J gene: TRBJ1-3; clone size: .; CDR3 DNA: TGTGCCAGTGGACAGTTAAACACCATATATTTT; CDR3 protein: CASGQLNTIYF
V gene: TRBV28; D gene: .; J gene: TRBJ1-5; clone size: .; CDR3 DNA: TGTGCCAGCAGTCTCGGCCCGGAGGGGAATCAGCCCCAGCATTTT; CDR3 protein: CASSLGPEGNQPQHF
V gene: TRBV30; D gene: .; J gene: TRBJ1-4; clone size: .; CDR3 DNA: TGTGCCTGGAGAAAAACGGGACACCGCGGAAAACTGTTTTTT; CDR3 protein: CAWRKTGHRGKLFF
V gene: TRBV15; D gene: .; J gene: TRBJ2-1; clone size: .; CDR3 DNA: TGTGCCACCAGTCATGGGGCGAGCTCCTACAATGAGCAGTTCTTC; CDR3 protein: CATSHGASSYNEQFF
V gene: TRBV19; D gene: TRBD1; J gene: TRBJ2-1; clone size: .; CDR3 DNA: TGTGCCAGTAAGGGGGCGCGGAGTAGAAACAATGAGCAGTTCTTC; CDR3 protein: CASKGARSRNNEQFF
V gene: TRBV29-1; D gene: .; J gene: TRBJ1-1; clone size: .; CDR3 DNA: TGCAGCGTCCCTCGAGGAAGCCATTGGGCTGAAGCTTTCTTT; CDR3 protein: CSVPRGSHWAEAFF
V gene: TRBV28; D gene: TRBD2; J gene: TRBJ2-7; clone size: .; CDR3 DNA: TGTGCCAGCGGGAGGGGCCCCTACGAGCAGTACTTC; CDR3 protein: CASGRGPYEQYF
V gene: TRBV6-4; D gene: TRBD2; J gene: TRBJ2-5; clone size: .; CDR3 DNA: TGTGCCATCCAAAAACTAGCGGCCACGGCCCAGTACTTC; CDR3 protein: CAIQKLAATAQYF
V gene: TRBV5-4; D gene: TRBD1; J gene: TRBJ2-7; clone size: .; CDR3 DNA: TGTGCCAGCAGCGGGACGACAGGGTACGAGCAGTACTTC; CDR3 protein: CASSGTTGYEQYF
V gene: TRBV13; D gene: .; J gene: TRBJ2-7; clone size: .; CDR3 DNA: TGTGCCAGCAGCTTATATGGCGGGGTGGGCCGGGACGAGCAGTACTTC; CDR3 protein: CASSLYGGVGRDEQYF
V gene: TRBV6-6; D gene: TRBD1; J gene: TRBJ2-5; clone size: .; CDR3 DNA: TGTGCCAGCAGTCCCCCCTTTGGACAGGGGGCTCAAGAGACCCAGTACTTC; CDR3 protein: CASSPPFGQGAQETQYF
V gene: TRBV7-9; D gene: .; J gene: TRBJ1-3; clone size: .; CDR3 DNA: TGTGCCAGCAGCTTAGATCCAGCGCTAGCTGGAAACACCATATATTTT; CDR3 protein: CASSLDPALAGNTIYF
V gene: TRBV7-2; D gene: .; J gene: TRBJ2-5; clone size: .; CDR3 DNA: TGTGCCAGCAGCTTTAGAACACGGGGCCAAGAGACCCAGTACTTC; CDR3 protein: CASSFRTRGQETQYF
V gene: TRBV27; D gene: TRBD1; J gene: TRBJ2-6; clone size: .; CDR3 DNA: TGTGCCAGCAGCCTAGACAGGGCTGCGGGGGCCAACGTCCTGACTTTC; CDR3 protein: CASSLDRAAGANVLTF
V gene: TRBV18; D gene: TRBD2; J gene: TRBJ2-2; clone size: .; CDR3 DNA: TGTGCCAGCTCACCGGGACTAGCGGGGGCTAACACCGGGGAGCTGTTTTTT; CDR3 protein: CASSPGLAGANTGELFF
V gene: TRBV4-2; D gene: TRBD2; J gene: TRBJ2-5; clone size: .; CDR3 DNA: TGTGCCAGCAGCCAAGTGGGGACTAGCGGGGGGCAGCAAGAGACCCAGTACTTC; CDR3 protein: CASSQVGTSGGQQETQYF
V gene: TRBV29-1; D gene: .; J gene: TRBJ2-1; clone size: .; CDR3 DNA: TGCAGCGTTGTTGGGCTATACAATGAGCAGTTCTTC; CDR3 protein: CSVVGLYNEQFF
V gene: TRBV5-1; D gene: TRBD1; J gene: TRBJ1-2; clone size: .; CDR3 DNA: TGCGCCAGCAGCTTACTCCCGGGACAGGGAAACAACTATGGCTACACCTTC; CDR3 protein: CASSLLPGQGNNYGYTF
V gene: TRBV28; D gene: TRBD1; J gene: TRBJ1-4; clone size: .; CDR3 DNA: TGTGCCAGCAGTTTAATAGGGGGCCCGAAGACTAATGAAAAACTGTTTTTT; CDR3 protein: CASSLIGGPKTNEKLFF
V gene: TRBV5-1; D gene: TRBD2; J gene: TRBJ2-6; clone size: .; CDR3 DNA: TGCGCCAGCAGCTTGGTCCTTGCGGGGGCTGGGGCCAACGTCCTGACTTTC; CDR3 protein: CASSLVLAGAGANVLTF
V gene: TRBV5-3; D gene: TRBD1; J gene: TRBJ1-1; clone size: .; CDR3 DNA: TGTGCCAGAAGCTTGGCAACACAGGACAGGGTGAACACTGAAGCTTTCTTT; CDR3 protein: CARSLATQDRVNTEAFF
V gene: TRBV12-3/TRBV12-4; D gene: .; J gene: TRBJ1-1; clone size: .; CDR3 DNA: TGTGCCAGCAGTTTGCAGGTGTCAACTGAAGCTTTCTTT; CDR3 protein: CASSLQVSTEAFF
V gene: TRBV6-5; D gene: .; J gene: TRBJ2-5; clone size: .; CDR3 DNA: TGTGCCAGCCGGCAGGGCGCAGGGATGCAAGAGACCCAGTACTTC; CDR3 protein: CASRQGAGMQETQYF
V gene: TRBV27; D gene: .; J gene: TRBJ1-2; clone size: once; CDR3 DNA: TGTGCCAGCAGTTTATGGGGGGGCGCGCGGGGCTACACCTTC; CDR3 protein: CASSLWGGARGYTF
V gene: TRBV9; D gene: .; J gene: TRBJ2-1; clone size: .; CDR3 DNA: TGTGCCAGCAGCGTAGAGGCGGCGAGCTCCTACAATGAGCAGTTCTTC; CDR3 protein: CASSVEAASSYNEQFF
V gene: TRBV25-1; D gene: .; J gene: TRBJ1-2; clone size: .; CDR3 DNA: TGTGCCAGCAGTTTCCAGGGTTATGGCTACACCTTC; CDR3 protein: CASSFQGYGYTF